The 3 T cell receptor beta chains presented below share a single source sample, sequenced in a study of brain T cells in children with intractable seizures (dated by TCRdb to 2020 to 2022). Read against the paper, the sample's time point label means: blood from clinic visit 5 months post-surgery; TSC patient then seizure free. The library was obtained by the immunoSEQ multiplex PCR assay. The immuneACCESS repertoire file appears here via TCRdb, limited to in-frame rearrangements. These files lack a portion of the clones; in checked studies, under half of the deficit traces to unresolved V genes, and the cause of the others is not known. Across this sample there are approximately 330,000 clones, with approximately 93% seen only once. The ten largest clonotypes hold under 7% of the sample. Sequencing was performed on peripheral blood, taken about 5 months after surgery. The source of these receptors is a boy less than two years old with tuberous sclerosis and intractable seizures.

The gene calls are TRBV3-1 (or the pseudogene TRBV3-2) and TRBJ2-7, with 9 bases fitting TRBD2. The V segment lost 4 bases and the J segment 0 bases; nucleotides outside the gene matches: 1. From germline, CDR1 is LGHDT and CDR2 YNNKEL (reference sequence). There are 14 residues in the CDR3. The CDR3 coding sequence is TGTGCCAGCAGCCCGACTAGCGGCTCCTACGAGCAGTACTTC. This encodes CASSPTSGSYEQYF.

The chain combines TRBV13 with TRBJ2-4; tentatively, D is TRBD2 (6 bases). Germline V gene lookup returns CDR1 PRHDT and CDR2 FYEKMQ (reference sequence). This CDR3 spans 12 amino acids. The V end was cut by 11 bases, the J end by 0 bases, with 8 bases between. CDR3 in amino acids: CARGTAKNIQYF. The CDR3 DNA is TGTGCCCGCGGGACAGCCAAAAACATTCAGTACTTC.

The chain joins TRBV6-6 to TRBJ2-7, with TRBD1 identical over 11 bases. The trim removed 2 bases at V and 3 bases at J, leaving 6 bases unmatched. CDR1 is MNHNY, CDR2 SVGAGI, per germline (reference sequence). There are 16 residues in the CDR3. The CDR3 region is CASSYPGQGADYEQYF. The CDR3 DNA reads TGTGCCAGCAGTTACCCCGGACAGGGGGCCGACTACGAGCAGTACTTC.